The subject of this entry is one T cell receptor (beta chain). The table came from immunoSEQ multiplex PCR; TCRdb's copy has only in-frame clones and leaves some out. Of approximately 1,500,000 clones listed, approximately 96% are singletons. The data belong to a study of shared clonotypes between healthy human individuals. Between the trimmed V and J ends, which lost 0 bases and 6 bases, there was a span of 12 bases. In germline, CDR1 is SGDLS, CDR2 YYNGEE. This CDR3 region has 15 residues. The specimen sequenced was naive CD4+ T cells sorted from blood. The subset is: CD45RA+ positively selected. The chain links TRBV9 to TRBJ2-2; TRBD1 or TRBD2 may be the D gene (5 bases each). The clonotype comes from a man aged 25-45 years in good health. In nucleotides, the CDR3 is TGTGCCAGCAGCGTAGAAGGGGCGCGGGCCGGGGAGCTGTTTTTT. The encoded protein is CASSVEGARAGELFF.